One T cell receptor beta chain is described in this entry. What antigen it recognizes has not been identified. The sample holds no much larger clone one base away, and base qualities are not on file. Library prep was done by the immunoSEQ multiplex PCR assay. For the multiplex PCR, a mixture combining 60 forward primers for TCR Vbeta segments and 13 reverse primers for TCR Jbeta segments was used. The CDR3 region of rearranged TCR beta genes was amplified from genomic DNA by a multiplex PCR assay. Amplified TCR beta libraries were sequenced as 87-base-pair reads on the Illumina HiSeq System. Per the authors' processing: Across the roughly 670 repertoires, a later analysis counted tens of millions of unique TCR beta chains, about 10 million of which were shared by at least two donors. Raw reads were error-corrected and collapsed into unique sequences by a nearest-neighbor algorithm in which closely related sequences were merged to remove PCR and sequencing errors. Alignment of CDR3 sequences to IMGT reference sequences was used to assign V, D and J gene segments. For a sequence to be retained, a match of at least six nucleotides was required to both a V gene segment and a J gene segment. A rearrangement counted as productive if the CDR3 had no stop codons and remained in frame with V and J, and every other rearrangement counted as non-productive. CDR3 was defined by IMGT convention, running from the second conserved V-encoded cysteine to the conserved J-encoded phenylalanine. Sequences without an unambiguous match to a single V gene segment were excluded from the earlier analysis of over 500 of the donors. In an earlier analysis of 587 of the donors, V segments were called functional above 56.7% productive rearrangements and were called segregating when the between-donor standard deviation exceeded 5%. A statistical classification framework was developed to diagnose cytomegalovirus status using the catalog of TCR beta chain sequences. In a later analysis, V and J genes were assigned by comparing TCR nucleotide sequences against IMGT/GENE-DB human TR gene sequences. The TCRdist pipeline was used in a later analysis to assign CDR3 sequences and most-parsimonious VDJ recombination scenarios. In a later analysis, each TCR beta chain was defined by its CDR3 amino acid sequence together with its V-gene family, and reads lacking a unique V-gene family were excluded. To address suspected cross-contamination and a sequencing artifact, a later analysis removed over 500 highly shared, low-generation-probability nucleotide sequences. In a later analysis, a clonal expansion index was calculated for each public chain from normalized within-repertoire ranks of inferred template counts. In a later analysis, generation probabilities were computed using a VDJ recombination model fitted to out-of-frame rearrangements, and the results were checked against IGoR. In a later analysis, hypergeometric tests were used to score TCR-TCR, TCR-HLA and TCR-CMV co-occurrence, with a repertoire-size bias correction applied to TCR pairs. To estimate false discovery rates, a later analysis permuted the HLA or CMV assignments 20 times. A later analysis grouped co-occurring TCRs with DBSCAN, adding TCRdist sequence similarity when clustering within HLA-allele-positive subsets. Repertoires with fewer than 30,000 or more than 120,000 public chains, plus five repertoires with anomalous nucleotide sharing, were excluded from co-occurrence clustering. In its TCRdb copy, this immuneACCESS table keeps in-frame sequences only and misses some clones. Where compared with another copy, unresolved V genes explain less than half of these, and the others have no known cause. Clone size and the V and J calls come from that table; the DNA yielded D and trimming. The sample table holds roughly 150,000 clones, of which 82% were seen once. Around 2.6% of the sample goes to the ten largest clones.

The data originate from a study of cytomegalovirus exposure and HLA in healthy donors (dated by TCRdb to between 2016 and 2019). Context from the whole study: In an earlier analysis of 587 of the donors, around 300 Gb of sequence data and 117 million unique TCR beta sequences from approximately 180 million T cells were reported. The genetic ancestry cluster associated with self-reported Caucasian donors included 65% to 90% of the 398 genotyped donors. To predict cytomegalovirus infection status, the study combined high-throughput TCR immunosequencing, statistical association of individual TCRs with disease status, and machine learning. A later genetic analysis used genome-wide SNP genotypes for about three fifths of the 666 donors, treating that subset as a discovery cohort. The T cell repertoires of roughly 660 subjects were profiled by immunosequencing and related to cytomegalovirus serostatus. A separate validation cohort of some 130 different subjects was used in addition to the 666-subject first cohort. Approximately 300 gigabases of sequencing data and roughly 81 million unique TCR sequences made up an early release that covered several hundred HLA-typed donors. Among some 400 genotyped donors of the cohort, an average of about 240,000 unique TCR beta nucleotide sequences were sequenced per donor, roughly 20% of them non-productive. A later analysis re-analyzed previously published TCR beta repertoires from 650 to 800 donors and added high-resolution HLA genotyping to study TCR occurrence patterns. Class I and class II HLA loci were covered by the typing at four-digit resolution. Several DR-DQ haplotypes were handled as single units for association and clustering because linkage in the cohort was strong. The study aimed to test whether cataloging public T cell receptors could reveal signatures of past pathogen exposure. Alongside the repertoire data, information on donor age, sex, ethnicity and CMV serostatus was compiled. Typing coverage varied by locus: roughly 629-640 donors for A, B, C, DRB1 and DQB1; approximately 500 for DQA1; 600 to 610 for DPA1; 450 to 480 for DPB1. All discovery cohort repertoires had been generated using a single sequencing platform. To decide whether each TCR beta V gene segment behaved as functional or pseudogenic, an earlier analysis of some 570 of the donors relied on high-throughput TCR beta sequencing. In the later analysis, no new phenotypic data were used to find candidate immune exposures; instead, reliance was placed on TCR beta sequences and their occurrence across donors.

General study outcomes and caveats: Some IMGT-functional V segments, including TRBV6-2 and TRBV6-3, could not be told apart with the 87-base-pair reads, so those segments were excluded. Linkage disequilibrium might explain the correlated functional status among segregating V segments, but an unknown experimental factor could not be excluded. Three of the identified cytomegalovirus-associated TCR beta chains were confirmed in vitro to be specific for cytomegalovirus antigens. Assigning TCR associations to individual alleles was difficult when HLA alleles, especially DR and DQ, strongly co-occurred. A further reported finding was that TCR beta sequences accurately predicted the HLA-A and HLA-B alleles for most subjects in the first cohort. In a later analysis, the rate of TCR association differed among HLA loci, with DRB1 alleles having the most associated TCRs and HLA-C alleles having the fewest. In the study, some 180 TCR beta chains were listed as associated with cytomegalovirus. In a later analysis, most CMV-associated TCR beta chains were found to appear HLA-restricted, with HLA associations seemingly driven largely by CMV exposure. Because HLA typing was unavailable for some donors at each locus, only the typed subset was used in association tests. A later genetic analysis reported fewer N-insertions in productive TCRs among donors in an Asian-associated ancestry cluster than the roughly 690-donor mean. In a later analysis, HLA-associated TCR beta chains showed more clonal expansion and lower generation probabilities than non-associated chains that were equally common. The classifier was reported to diagnose cytomegalovirus status with high specificity and sensitivity in both the original and validation cohorts. The authors suggested that the approach could potentially be generalized to other disease states and immunological phenotypes. Most TCR sequences were seen in very few donors, while some public TCRs were found in many individuals. According to a later analysis, parvovirus B19, influenza, CMV and Epstein-Barr virus appeared linked to several top co-occurrence clusters. Because counts were too low, roughly 17 rarely observed V segments, including chromosome 9 orphons, were left out of the earlier analysis of 587 of the donors. An association between a missense DCLRE1C variant and V-gene and J-gene trimming of TCR beta chains was found in a later genetic analysis and replicated in an independent cohort. In a later analysis, some 17,000 TCR beta sequences were associated with specific HLA alleles at a false discovery rate of 0.05. A cluster of highly shared sequence variants was judged likely to be a technical artifact of the sequencing pipeline. In an earlier analysis of around 600 of the donors, most TCR beta V segments appeared in productive rearrangements about 90% or about 30% of the time, broadly matching IMGT annotations. The presence/absence analyses assumed that sequencing depth was roughly uniform across donors, and that assumption may not be true. CMV serostatus was the only immune exposure information available for the cohort. In this cohort, only TCR beta chains were sequenced, and detectable features were limited by the absence of alpha or paired-chain data.

The cohort consisted of approximately 670 healthy bone marrow donors. At the time of sampling, all cohort members were nominally healthy, though unrecorded immune exposures were likely present. The donor was CMV seronegative and was included in the group of about 350 seronegative cohort members. Each donor provided a peripheral blood sample, and peripheral blood mononuclear cells were used for TCR beta sequencing. The Qiagen DNeasy Blood Extraction Kit was used to extract genomic DNA from the blood cell samples. The CDR3 runs 15 residues from the cysteine to the phenylalanine. The read is trimmed to its CDR3 DNA, 45 bases read in frame from base 1. The germline V gene encodes CDR1 SGHTA and CDR2 FQGNSA. The V end loses 5 bases and the J end loses 0 bases, and a stretch of 13 bases separates them.

The source material was PBMCs. The V and J segments used are TRBV7-2 and TRBJ2-5; a weak D assignment points to TRBD2 (6 bases agree). This sequence was found in a male donor in good health and CMV-seronegative. The DNA is as follows: TGTGCCAGCAGCCCGCCCTGGGGGGACCAAGAGACCCAGTACTTC. Its protein is CASSPPWGDQETQYF.